This TCR beta chain was retrieved from a study of human T cells and chemical hapten exposure. As for the study in general: Epicutaneous patch tests delivered 0.01% DPC to the upper back, with evaluation at 6 days. Small discrepancies in pooled library volume mainly accounted for the varying TCR yields per sample.

Time point: pre-sensitization, week 0. Treatment specified: therapeutic diphenylcyclopropenone sensitization with weekly scalp DPC. Notes on the study in general: Donor immune responses may differ from healthy people's, since all donors had alopecia.

This clonotype was recorded once. Antigen specificity is unknown. The germline V gene encodes CDR1 SGHDT and CDR2 YYEEEE. V dropped 0 bases and J dropped 9 bases, with 7 bases sitting between them. This CDR3 has 12 amino acids. MiXCR, applied by TCRdb to the RACE reads, yields one record per CDR3 protein. The data contain 85,000 to 120,000 distinct CDR3 sequences, approximately 12% of them singletons. The receptor comes from a woman between 50 and 59 years old with alopecia areata. Some clones in this sample may be carry-over from other donors' samples. The sequences come from whole blood, collected in connection with sensitization to the hapten diphenylcyclopropenone (DPC). The chain joins TRBV5-6 to TRBJ2-4; D gene uncertain. Here the CDR3 DNA reads TGTGCCAGCAGCTTGGAGGCCGTCATTCAGTACTTC. As protein: CASSLEAVIQYF.